This TCR beta chain was obtained from a study of T-cell reconstitution after alpha-beta-depleted transplantation in children. Germline values: CDR1 MNHEY, CDR2 SVGAGI. The CDR3 runs 14 residues. The V end was cut by 2 bases, the J end by 4 bases, with 8 bases between. Preparation of the TCRbeta library involved a method that used unique molecular identifiers. TCRdb independently ran MiXCR on the PCR reads; one entry per CDR3 protein. The sample carries some 500,000 distinct CDR3 sequences, 18% recorded once. In its sample, this clonotype was seen a few times. The source was PBMCs from the stem cell graft donor, collected from the stem cell graft. The receptor was isolated from a human donor who donated a stem cell graft to a child with acute lymphoblastic leukemia. The J gene is TRBJ1-4, the V gene TRBV6-5; D uncertain. CDR3 DNA: TGTGCCAGCAGTTACGCCCGAAATAATGAAAAACTGTTTTTT. Its translation is CASSYARNNEKLFF.